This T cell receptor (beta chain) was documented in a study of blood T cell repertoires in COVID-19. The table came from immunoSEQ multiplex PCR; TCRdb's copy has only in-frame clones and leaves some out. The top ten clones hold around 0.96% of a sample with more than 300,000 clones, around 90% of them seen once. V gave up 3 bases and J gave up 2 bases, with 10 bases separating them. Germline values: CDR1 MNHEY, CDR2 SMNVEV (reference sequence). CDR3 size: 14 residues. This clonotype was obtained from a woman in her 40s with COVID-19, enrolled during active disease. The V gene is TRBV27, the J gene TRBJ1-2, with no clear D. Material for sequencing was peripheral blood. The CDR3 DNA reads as TGTGCCAGCAGTTTCTACCCTCCAAACTATGGCTACACCTTC. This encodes CASSFYPPNYGYTF.